This T cell receptor beta chain stems from a study of PD-L1 blockade in urothelial cancer. The table came from immunoSEQ multiplex PCR; TCRdb's copy has only in-frame clones and leaves some out. The top ten clones hold 3% to 4.5% of a sample with around 110,000 clones, approximately 90% of them seen once. The time point here: peripheral blood 6 weeks after treatment start. Deletions cut 3 bases from V and 3 bases from J, with 8 bases between. The germline CDR1 and CDR2 sequences are LNHDA and SQIVND (reference sequence). CDR3 length: 14 amino acids. Material: PBMCs, obtained around atezolizumab (anti-PD-L1) treatment. The chain employs TRBV19 and TRBJ1-4; weak D call: TRBD1 (6 bases). This TCR came from a man in his fifties or sixties with urothelial cancer. This CDR3 reads CASSIAGANEKLFF. The CDR3 coding sequence is TGTGCCAGTAGTATCGCAGGGGCTAATGAAAAACTGTTTTTT.